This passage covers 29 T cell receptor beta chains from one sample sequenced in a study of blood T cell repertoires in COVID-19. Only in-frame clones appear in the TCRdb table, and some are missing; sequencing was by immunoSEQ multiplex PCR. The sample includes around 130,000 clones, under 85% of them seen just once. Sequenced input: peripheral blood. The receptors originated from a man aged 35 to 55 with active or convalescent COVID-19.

The CDR3 loop reads CASSEAAGTALSQPQHF. As DNA, the CDR3 is TGTGCCAGCAGTGAAGCAGCCGGGACAGCACTAAGTCAGCCCCAGCATTTT. The chain employs TRBV6-1 and TRBJ1-5, with 7 bases identical to TRBD1. The germline CDR1 and CDR2 sequences are MNHNS and SASEGT. The trim removed 0 bases at V and 6 bases at J, leaving 11 bases unmatched. The CDR3 consists of 17 residues.

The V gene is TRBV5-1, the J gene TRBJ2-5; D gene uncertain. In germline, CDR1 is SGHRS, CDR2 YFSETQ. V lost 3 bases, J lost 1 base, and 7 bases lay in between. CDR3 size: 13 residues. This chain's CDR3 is CASSSTGQETQYF. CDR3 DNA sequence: TGCGCCAGCAGCTCCACGGGCCAAGAGACCCAGTACTTC. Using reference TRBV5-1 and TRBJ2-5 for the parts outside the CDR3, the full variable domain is KAGVTQTPRYLIKTRGQQVTLSCSPISGHRSVSWYQQTPGQGLQFLFEYFSETQRNKGNFPGRFSGRQFSNSRSEMNVSTLELGDSALYLCASSSTGQETQYFGPGTRLLVL.

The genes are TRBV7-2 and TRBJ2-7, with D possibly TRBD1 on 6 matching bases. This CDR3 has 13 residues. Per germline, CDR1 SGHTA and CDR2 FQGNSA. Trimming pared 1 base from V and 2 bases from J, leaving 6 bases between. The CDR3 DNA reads TGTGCCAGCAGCTTAGACAGGGCCTACGAGCAGTACTTC. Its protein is CASSLDRAYEQYF. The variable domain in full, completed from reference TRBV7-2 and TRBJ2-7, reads GAGVSQSPSNKVTEKGKDVELRCDPISGHTALYWYRQSLGQGLEFLIYFQGNSAPDKSGLPSDRFSAERTGGSVSTLTIQRTQQEDSAVYLCASSLDRAYEQYFGPGTRLTVT.

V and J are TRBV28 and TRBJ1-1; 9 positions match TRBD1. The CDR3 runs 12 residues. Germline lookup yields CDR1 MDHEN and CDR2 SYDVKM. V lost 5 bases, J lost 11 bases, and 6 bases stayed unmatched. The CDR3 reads CASSTRTGDAFF. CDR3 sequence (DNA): TGTGCCAGCAGTACACGGACAGGGGACGCTTTCTTT. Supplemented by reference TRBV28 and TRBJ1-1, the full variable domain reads DVKVTQSSRYLVKRTGEKVFLECVQDMDHENMFWYRQDPGLGLRLIYFSYDVKMKEKGDIPEGYSVSREKKERFSLILESASTNQTSMYLCASSTRTGDAFFGQGTRLTVV.

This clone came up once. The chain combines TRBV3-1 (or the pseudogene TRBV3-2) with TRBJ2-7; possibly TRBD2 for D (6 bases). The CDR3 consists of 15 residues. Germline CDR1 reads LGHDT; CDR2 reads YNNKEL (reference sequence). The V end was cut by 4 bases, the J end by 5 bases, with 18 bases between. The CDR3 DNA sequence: TGTGCCAGCAGCCCCCCTTTCGTGGGGGGAAACGAGCAGTACTTC. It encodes CASSPPFVGGNEQYF.

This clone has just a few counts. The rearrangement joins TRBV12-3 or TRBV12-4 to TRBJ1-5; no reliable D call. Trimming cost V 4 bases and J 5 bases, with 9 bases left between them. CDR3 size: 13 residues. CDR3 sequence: CASSYRPDQPQHF. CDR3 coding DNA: TGTGCCAGCAGTTATCGTCCGGATCAGCCCCAGCATTTT.

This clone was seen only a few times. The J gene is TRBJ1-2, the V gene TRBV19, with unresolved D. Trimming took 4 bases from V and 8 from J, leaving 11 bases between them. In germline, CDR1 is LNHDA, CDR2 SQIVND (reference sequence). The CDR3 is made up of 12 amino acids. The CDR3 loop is CASSRQTSGYTF. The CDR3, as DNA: TGTGCCAGTAGTAGGCAGACTTCGGGCTACACCTTC. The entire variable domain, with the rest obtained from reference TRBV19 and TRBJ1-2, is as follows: DGGITQSPKYLFRKEGQNVTLSCEQNLNHDAMYWYRQDPGQGLRLIYYSQIVNDFQKGDIAEGYSVSREKKESFPLTVTSAQKNPTAFYLCASSRQTSGYTFGSGTRLTVV.

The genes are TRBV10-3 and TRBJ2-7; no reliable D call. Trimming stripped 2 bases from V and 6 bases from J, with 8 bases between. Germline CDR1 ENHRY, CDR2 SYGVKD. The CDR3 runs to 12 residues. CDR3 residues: CAISENNGEQYF. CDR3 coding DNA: TGTGCCATCAGTGAGAATAACGGCGAGCAGTACTTC.

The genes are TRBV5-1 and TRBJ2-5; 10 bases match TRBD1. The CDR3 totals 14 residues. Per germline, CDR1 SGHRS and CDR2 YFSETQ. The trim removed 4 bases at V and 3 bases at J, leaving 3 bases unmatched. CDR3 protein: CASSPGTGEETQYF. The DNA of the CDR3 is TGCGCCAGCAGCCCCGGGACAGGGGAAGAGACCCAGTACTTC.

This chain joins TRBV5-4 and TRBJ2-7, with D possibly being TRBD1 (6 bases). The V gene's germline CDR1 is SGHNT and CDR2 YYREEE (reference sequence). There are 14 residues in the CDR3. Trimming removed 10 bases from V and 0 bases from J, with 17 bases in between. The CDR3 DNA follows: TGTGCCTATTTGAAGACAGGCGACTCCTACGAGCAGTACTTC. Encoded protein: CAYLKTGDSYEQYF.

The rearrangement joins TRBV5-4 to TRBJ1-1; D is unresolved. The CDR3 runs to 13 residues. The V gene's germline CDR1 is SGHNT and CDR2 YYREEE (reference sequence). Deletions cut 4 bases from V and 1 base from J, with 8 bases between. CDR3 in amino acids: CASSPVPNTEAFF. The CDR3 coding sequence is TGTGCCAGCAGCCCAGTCCCGAACACTGAAGCTTTCTTT.

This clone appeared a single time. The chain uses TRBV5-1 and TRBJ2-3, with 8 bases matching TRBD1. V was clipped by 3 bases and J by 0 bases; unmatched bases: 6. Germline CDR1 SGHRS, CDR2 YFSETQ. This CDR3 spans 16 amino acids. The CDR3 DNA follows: TGCGCCAGCAGCTCCTGGGACAGGCGGAGCACAGATACGCAGTATTTT. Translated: CASSSWDRRSTDTQYF.

CDR3 nucleotides: TGTGCCAGCAGTGAGACGGGGGGTAATTCACCCCTCCACTTT. Amino acid sequence: CASSETGGNSPLHF. V is TRBV6-4 and J is TRBJ1-6; TRBD1 might be the D (5 bases). Per germline, CDR1 MRHNA and CDR2 SNTAGT. V lost 3 bases to trimming and J lost 6 bases, with 9 bases between them. There are 14 residues in the CDR3.

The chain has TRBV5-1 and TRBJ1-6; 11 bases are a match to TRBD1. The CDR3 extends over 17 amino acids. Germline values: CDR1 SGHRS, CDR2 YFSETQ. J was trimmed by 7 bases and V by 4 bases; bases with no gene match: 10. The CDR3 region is CASSDQPGQGENSPLHF. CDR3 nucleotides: TGCGCCAGCAGCGATCAACCGGGACAGGGGGAAAATTCACCCCTCCACTTT.

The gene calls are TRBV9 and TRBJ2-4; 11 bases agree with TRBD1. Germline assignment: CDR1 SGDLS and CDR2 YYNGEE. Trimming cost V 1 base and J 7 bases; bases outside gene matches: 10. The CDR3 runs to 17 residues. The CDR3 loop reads CASSVSGTGGGQNIQYF. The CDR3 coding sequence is TGTGCCAGCAGCGTAAGCGGGACAGGGGGAGGGCAGAACATTCAGTACTTC.

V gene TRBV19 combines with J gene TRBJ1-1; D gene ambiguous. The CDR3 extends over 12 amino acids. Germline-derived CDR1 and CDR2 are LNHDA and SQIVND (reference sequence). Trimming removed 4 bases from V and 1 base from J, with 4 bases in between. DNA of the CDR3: TGTGCCAGTAGTAGGGCGAACACTGAAGCTTTCTTT. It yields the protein CASSRANTEAFF.

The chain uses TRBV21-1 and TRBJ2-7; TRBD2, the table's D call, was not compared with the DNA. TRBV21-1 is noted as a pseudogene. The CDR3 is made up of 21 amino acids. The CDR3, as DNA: TGTGCCAGCAGCAAAATACTGCTGCGCGAACAGCGGGGATACAGCTCCTACGAGCAGTACTTC. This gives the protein CASSKILLREQRGYSSYEQYF.

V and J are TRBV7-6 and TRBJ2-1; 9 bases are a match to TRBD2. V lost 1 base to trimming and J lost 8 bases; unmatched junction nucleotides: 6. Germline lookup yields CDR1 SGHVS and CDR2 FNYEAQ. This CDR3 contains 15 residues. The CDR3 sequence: CASSLESAGGHEQFF. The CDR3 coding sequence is TGTGCCAGCAGCTTAGAGTCGGCGGGGGGGCATGAGCAGTTCTTC.

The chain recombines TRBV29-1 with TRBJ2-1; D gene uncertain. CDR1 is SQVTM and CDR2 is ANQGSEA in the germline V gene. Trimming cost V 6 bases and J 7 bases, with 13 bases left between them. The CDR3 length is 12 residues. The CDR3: CSVRLGRNEQFF. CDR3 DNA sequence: TGCAGCGTACGTCTCGGTAGAAATGAGCAGTTCTTC.

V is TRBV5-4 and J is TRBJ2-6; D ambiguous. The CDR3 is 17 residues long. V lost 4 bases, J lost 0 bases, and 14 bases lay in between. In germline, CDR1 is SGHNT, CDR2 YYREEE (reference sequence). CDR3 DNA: TGTGCCAGCAGCCTGGACCCCCTGAGCTCTGGGGCCAACGTCCTGACTTTC. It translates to CASSLDPLSSGANVLTF.

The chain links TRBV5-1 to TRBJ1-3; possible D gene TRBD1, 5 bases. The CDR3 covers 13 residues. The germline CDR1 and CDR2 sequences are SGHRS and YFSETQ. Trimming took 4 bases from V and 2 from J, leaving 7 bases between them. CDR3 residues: CASSKGAGNTIYF. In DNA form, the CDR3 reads TGCGCCAGCAGCAAAGGGGCTGGAAACACCATATATTTT. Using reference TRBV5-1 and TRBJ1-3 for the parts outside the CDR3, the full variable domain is KAGVTQTPRYLIKTRGQQVTLSCSPISGHRSVSWYQQTPGQGLQFLFEYFSETQRNKGNFPGRFSGRQFSNSRSEMNVSTLELGDSALYLCASSKGAGNTIYFGEGSWLTVV.

The CDR3 region is CASSIKGQGINQPQHF. CDR3 sequence (DNA): TGTGCCAGTAGTATTAAGGGACAGGGCATCAATCAGCCCCAGCATTTT. This chain links TRBV19 with TRBJ1-5, with 9 bases identical to TRBD1. V lost 3 bases, J lost 3 bases, and 6 bases stayed unmatched. Germline assignment: CDR1 LNHDA and CDR2 SQIVND (reference sequence). The CDR3 is made up of 16 amino acids.

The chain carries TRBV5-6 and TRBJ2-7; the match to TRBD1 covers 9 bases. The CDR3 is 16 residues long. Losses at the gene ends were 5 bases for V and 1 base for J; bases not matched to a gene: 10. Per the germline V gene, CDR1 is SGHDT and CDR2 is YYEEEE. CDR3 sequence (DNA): TGTGCCAGCAGTCAAAGTCCGGACAGGGGTTCCTACGAGCAGTACTTC. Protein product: CASSQSPDRGSYEQYF.

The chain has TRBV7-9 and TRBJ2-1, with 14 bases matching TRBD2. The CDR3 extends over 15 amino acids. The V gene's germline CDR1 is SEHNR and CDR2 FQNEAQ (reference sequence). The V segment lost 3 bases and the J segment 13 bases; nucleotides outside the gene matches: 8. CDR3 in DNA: TGTGCCAGCAGCTTCATCGGACTAGCGGGGGGTCCCCAGTTCTTC. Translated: CASSFIGLAGGPQFF. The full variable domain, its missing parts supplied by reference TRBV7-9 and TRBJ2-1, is DTGVSQNPRHKITKRGQNVTFRCDPISEHNRLYWYRQTLGQGPEFLTYFQNEAQLEKSRLLSDRFSAERPKGSFSTLEIQRTEQGDSAMYLCASSFIGLAGGPQFFGPGTRLTVL.

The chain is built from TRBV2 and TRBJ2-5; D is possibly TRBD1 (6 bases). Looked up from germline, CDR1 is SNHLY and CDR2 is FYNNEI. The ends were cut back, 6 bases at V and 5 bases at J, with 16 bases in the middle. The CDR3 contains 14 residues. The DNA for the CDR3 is TGTGCCAGCAGGTCCACAGGGTTAATGGAGACCCAGTACTTC. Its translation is CASRSTGLMETQYF.

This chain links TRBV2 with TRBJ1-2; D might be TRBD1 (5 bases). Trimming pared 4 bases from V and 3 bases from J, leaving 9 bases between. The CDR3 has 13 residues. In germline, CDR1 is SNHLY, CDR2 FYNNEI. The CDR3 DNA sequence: TGTGCCAGCAGTGGGCGGACATACTATGGCTACACCTTC. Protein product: CASSGRTYYGYTF.

CDR3 nucleotides: TGCAGCGTTGATAGCCGGGACAGTGGTATCTCTGGGGCCAACGTCCTGACTTTC. Translation gives CSVDSRDSGISGANVLTF. The chain links TRBV29-1 to TRBJ2-6; TRBD1 aligns across 7 bases. Losses at the gene ends were 3 bases for V and 0 bases for J; bases not matched to a gene: 11. The CDR3 has 18 amino acids. From germline, CDR1 is SQVTM and CDR2 ANQGSEA.

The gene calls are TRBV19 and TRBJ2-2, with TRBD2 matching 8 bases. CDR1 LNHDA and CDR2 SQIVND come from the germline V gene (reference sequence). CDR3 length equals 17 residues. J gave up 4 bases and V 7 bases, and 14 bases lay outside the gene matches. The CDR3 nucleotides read TGTGCCAGTAATCCGCGGGGGGCCTTGCTTACCACCGGGGAGCTGTTTTTT. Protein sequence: CASNPRGALLTTGELFF.

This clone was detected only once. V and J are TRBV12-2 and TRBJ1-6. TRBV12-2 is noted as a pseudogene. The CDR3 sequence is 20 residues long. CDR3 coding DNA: TGTGCAAGTCGCTTAGCCCGCGGGTCGTTCCCTGTCCCCTATAATTCACCCCTCCACTTT. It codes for CASRLARGSFPVPYNSPLHF.